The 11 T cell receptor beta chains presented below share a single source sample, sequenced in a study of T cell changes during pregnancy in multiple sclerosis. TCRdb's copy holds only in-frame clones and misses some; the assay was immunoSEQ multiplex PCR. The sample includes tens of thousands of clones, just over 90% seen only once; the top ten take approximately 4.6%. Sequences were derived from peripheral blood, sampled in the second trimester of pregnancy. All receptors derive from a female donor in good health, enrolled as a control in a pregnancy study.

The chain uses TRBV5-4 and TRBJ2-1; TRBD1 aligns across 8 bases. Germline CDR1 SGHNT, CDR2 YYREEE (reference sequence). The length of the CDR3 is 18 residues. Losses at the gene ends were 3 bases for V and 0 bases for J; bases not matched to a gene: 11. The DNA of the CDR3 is TGTGCCAGCAGCTACAGGACAGGGCCTCTGACCTCCTACAATGAGCAGTTCTTC. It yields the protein CASSYRTGPLTSYNEQFF.

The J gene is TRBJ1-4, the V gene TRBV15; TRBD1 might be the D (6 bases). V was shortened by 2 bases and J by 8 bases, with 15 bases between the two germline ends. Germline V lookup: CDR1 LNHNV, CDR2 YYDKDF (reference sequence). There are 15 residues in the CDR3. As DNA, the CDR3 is TGTGCCACCAGCAGACTTGGGGGCGCGGGCGAAAAACTGTTTTTT. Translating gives CATSRLGGAGEKLFF.

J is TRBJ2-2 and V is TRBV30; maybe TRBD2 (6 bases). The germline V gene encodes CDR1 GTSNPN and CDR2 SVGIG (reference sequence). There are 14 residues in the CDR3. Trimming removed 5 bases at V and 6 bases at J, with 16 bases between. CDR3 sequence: CAWDPGVEAGELFF. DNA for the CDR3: TGTGCCTGGGACCCGGGGGTAGAGGCCGGGGAGCTGTTTTTT.

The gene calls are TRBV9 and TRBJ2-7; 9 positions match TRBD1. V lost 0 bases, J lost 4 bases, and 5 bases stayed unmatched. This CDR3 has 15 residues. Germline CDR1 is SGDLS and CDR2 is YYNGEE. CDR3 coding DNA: TGTGCCAGCAGCGTAGGGGCGGGACAGGGTTACGAGCAGTACTTC. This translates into CASSVGAGQGYEQYF.

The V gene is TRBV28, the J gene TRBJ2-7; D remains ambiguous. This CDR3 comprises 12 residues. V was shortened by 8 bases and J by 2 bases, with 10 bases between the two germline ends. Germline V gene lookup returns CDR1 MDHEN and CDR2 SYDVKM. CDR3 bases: TGTGCCAGCTGGGCAGGTCCCTACGAGCAGTACTTC. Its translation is CASWAGPYEQYF.

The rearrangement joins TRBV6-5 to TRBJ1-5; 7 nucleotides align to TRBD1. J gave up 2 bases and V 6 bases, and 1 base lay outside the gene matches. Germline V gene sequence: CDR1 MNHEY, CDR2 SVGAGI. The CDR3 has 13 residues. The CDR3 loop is CASRTGGNQPQHF. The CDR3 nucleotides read TGTGCCAGCAGAACAGGGGGCAATCAGCCCCAGCATTTT.

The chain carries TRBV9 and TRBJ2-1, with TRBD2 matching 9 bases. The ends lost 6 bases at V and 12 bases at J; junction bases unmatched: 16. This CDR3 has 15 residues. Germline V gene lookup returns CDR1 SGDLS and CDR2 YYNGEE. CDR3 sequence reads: CASKDGREGANRQFF. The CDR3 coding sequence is TGTGCCAGCAAAGATGGGCGGGAGGGCGCTAATAGGCAGTTCTTC.

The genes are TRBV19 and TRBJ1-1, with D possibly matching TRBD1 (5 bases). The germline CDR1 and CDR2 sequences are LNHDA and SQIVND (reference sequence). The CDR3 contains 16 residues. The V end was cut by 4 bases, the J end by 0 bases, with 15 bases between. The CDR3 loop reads CASSSKGFGMNTEAFF. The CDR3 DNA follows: TGTGCCAGTAGTAGTAAGGGGTTCGGAATGAACACTGAAGCTTTCTTT.

CDR3 in DNA: TGTGCCAGCAGCTTAGGGCTAGCGTTAATCACAGATACGCAGTATTTT. Translation: CASSLGLALITDTQYF. V gene TRBV11-2 combines with J gene TRBJ2-3, with a possible D match to TRBD2 (6 bases). V shed 1 base and J shed 2 bases, with 13 bases lying between them. The V gene's germline CDR1 is SGHAT and CDR2 FQNNGV. The CDR3 spans 16 residues. The full variable domain, its missing parts supplied by reference TRBV11-2 and TRBJ2-3, is EAGVAQSPRYKIIEKRQSVAFWCNPISGHATLYWYQQILGQGPKLLIQFQNNGVVDDSQLPKDRFSAERLKGVDSTLKIQPAKLEDSAVYLCASSLGLALITDTQYFGPGTRLTVL.

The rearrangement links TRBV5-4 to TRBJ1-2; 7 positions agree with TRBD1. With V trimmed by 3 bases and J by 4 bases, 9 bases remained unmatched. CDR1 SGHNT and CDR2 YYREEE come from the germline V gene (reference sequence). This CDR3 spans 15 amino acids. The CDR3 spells CASSSKGGSSYGYTF. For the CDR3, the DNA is TGTGCCAGCAGCTCAAAAGGGGGCTCCTCCTATGGCTACACCTTC.

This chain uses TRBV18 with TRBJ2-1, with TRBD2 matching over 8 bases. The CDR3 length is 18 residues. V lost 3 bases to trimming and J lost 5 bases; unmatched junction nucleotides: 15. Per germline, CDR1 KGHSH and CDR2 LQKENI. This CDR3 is CASSPTGRFRAGDNEQFF. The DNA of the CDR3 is TGTGCCAGCTCACCGACTGGGAGGTTTAGAGCGGGGGACAATGAGCAGTTCTTC.